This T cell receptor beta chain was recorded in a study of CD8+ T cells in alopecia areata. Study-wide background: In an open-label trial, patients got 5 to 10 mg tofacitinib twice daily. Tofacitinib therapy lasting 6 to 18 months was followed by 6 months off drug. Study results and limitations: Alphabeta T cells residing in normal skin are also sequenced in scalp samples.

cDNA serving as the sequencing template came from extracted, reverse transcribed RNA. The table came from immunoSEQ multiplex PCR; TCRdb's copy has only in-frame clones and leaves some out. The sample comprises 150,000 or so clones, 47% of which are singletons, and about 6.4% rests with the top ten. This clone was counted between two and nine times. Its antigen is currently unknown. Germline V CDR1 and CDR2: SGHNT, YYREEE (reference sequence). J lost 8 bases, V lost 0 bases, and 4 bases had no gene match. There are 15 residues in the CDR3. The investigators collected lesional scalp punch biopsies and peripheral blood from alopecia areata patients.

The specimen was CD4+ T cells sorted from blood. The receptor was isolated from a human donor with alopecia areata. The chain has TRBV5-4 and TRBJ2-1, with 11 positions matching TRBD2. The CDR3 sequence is CASSLVGLAVDEQFF. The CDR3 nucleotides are TGTGCCAGCAGCTTGGTGGGACTAGCGGTGGATGAGCAGTTCTTC.